Sequencing of this T cell receptor (beta chain) was carried out in a study of T cell changes during pregnancy in multiple sclerosis. Method: immunoSEQ multiplex PCR; TCRdb's copy keeps in-frame clones and lacks some. Of 55,000 or so clones in the sample, approximately 90% were seen once. Germline V gene lookup returns CDR1 SGHRS and CDR2 YFSETQ. The length of the CDR3 is 15 residues. Trimming took off 0 bases at V and 7 bases at J, with 13 bases between the two ends. The TCR originated in a female donor in good health, enrolled as a control in a pregnancy study. The sample in question was CD4+ T cells from peripheral blood mononuclear cells, obtained after pregnancy. This sequence joins TRBV5-1 and TRBJ1-4, with D possibly TRBD1 on 6 matching bases. The CDR3 nucleotides read TGCGCCAGCAGCTTGGGAGAAAGGGGGGGTGAAAAACTGTTTTTT. Protein: CASSLGERGGEKLFF.